The clone carrying this TCR beta chain was observed once. Compared with germline, one end of the junction differs, possibly owing to a read error. The protocol was immunoSEQ multiplex PCR, while the TCRdb copy is restricted to in-frame clones and leaves out a portion. The top ten clones hold approximately 0.44% of a sample with approximately 1,500,000 clones, under 99% of them seen once. This record belongs to a study of shared clonotypes between healthy human individuals. Germline loops: CDR1 MNHEY, CDR2 SMNVEV (reference sequence). The CDR3 sequence is 13 residues long. This sequence originates from a man aged 30 to 45 in good health. The J gene is TRBJ2-7, the V gene TRBV27, with 9 bases lining up with TRBD1. The specimen sequenced was naive CD4+ T cells sorted from blood. Subset reported: CD45RA+ positively selected. CDR3 nucleotide sequence: TGTGCCAGCAGTTTTGGACAGGGGCTCTCGAGGGACTTC. It specifies CASSFGQGLSRDF.